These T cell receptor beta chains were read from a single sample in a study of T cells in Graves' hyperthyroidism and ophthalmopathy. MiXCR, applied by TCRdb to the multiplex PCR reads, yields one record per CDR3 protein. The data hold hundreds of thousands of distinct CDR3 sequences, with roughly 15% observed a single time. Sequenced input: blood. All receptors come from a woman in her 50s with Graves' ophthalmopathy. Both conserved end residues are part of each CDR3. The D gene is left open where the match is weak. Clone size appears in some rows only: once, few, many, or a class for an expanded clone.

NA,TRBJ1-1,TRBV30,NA,CAWRDPGRKAFF,TGTGCCTGGAGGGACCCGGGACGCAAAGCTTTCTTT
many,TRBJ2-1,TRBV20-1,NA,CSARRDTYNEQFF,TGCAGTGCTAGGCGGGACACCTACAATGAGCAGTTCTTC
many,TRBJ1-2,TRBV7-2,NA,CASSPMGQELYGYTF,TGTGCCAGCAGCCCGATGGGTCAGGAGCTCTATGGCTACACCTTC
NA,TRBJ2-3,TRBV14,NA,CASSQDSSSRGDTQYF,TGTGCCAGCAGCCAAGATAGCAGCTCACGAGGGGATACGCAGTATTTT
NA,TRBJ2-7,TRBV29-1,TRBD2,CSVSGGTSGATYEQYF,TGCAGCGTTTCTGGAGGGACTAGCGGGGCTACCTACGAGCAGTACTTC
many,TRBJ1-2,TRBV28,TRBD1,CASTSTGEIGRYGYTF,TGTGCCAGCACCTCGACAGGGGAGATTGGAAGGTATGGCTACACCTTC
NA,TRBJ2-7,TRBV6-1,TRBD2,CASRRAGGRYEQYF,TGTGCCAGCCGACGGGCGGGAGGGCGGTACGAGCAGTACTTC
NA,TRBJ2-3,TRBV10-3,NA,CAITPAGRGTDTQYF,TGTGCCATCACGCCGGCGGGAAGGGGCACAGATACGCAGTATTTT
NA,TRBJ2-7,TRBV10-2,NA,CASSVEQVYEQYF,TGCGCCAGCAGTGTCGAGCAGGTTTACGAGCAGTACTTC
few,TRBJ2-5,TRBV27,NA,CASSLDFRETQYF,TGTGCCAGCAGTTTAGATTTTCGAGAGACCCAGTACTTC
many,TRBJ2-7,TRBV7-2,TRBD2,CASSLQRGYSYEQYF,TGTGCCAGCAGCTTACAGCGGGGATACTCCTACGAGCAGTACTTC
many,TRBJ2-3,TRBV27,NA,CASSLYVVGTDTQYF,TGTGCCAGCAGTTTATACGTAGTTGGCACAGATACGCAGTATTTT
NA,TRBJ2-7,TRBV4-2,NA,CASSQDSRGTSTYEQYF,TGTGCCAGCAGCCAAGATAGTCGAGGGACATCAACCTACGAGCAGTACTTC
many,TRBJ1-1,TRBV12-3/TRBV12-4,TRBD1,CASSFRGPPNTEAFF,TGTGCCAGCAGTTTTAGGGGGCCCCCGAACACTGAAGCTTTCTTT
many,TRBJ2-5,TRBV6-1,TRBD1,CASRSGTGQETQYF,TGTGCCAGCAGGTCCGGGACAGGGCAAGAGACCCAGTACTTC
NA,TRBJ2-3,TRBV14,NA,CASSQEPTSGYTDTQYF,TGTGCCAGCAGCCAAGAACCGACTAGTGGATACACAGATACGCAGTATTTT
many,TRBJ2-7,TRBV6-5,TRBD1,CASSYGRDRVVHEQYF,TGTGCCAGCAGTTACGGACGGGACAGGGTAGTCCACGAGCAGTACTTC
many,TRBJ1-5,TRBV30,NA,CAWSTRGGGQPQHF,TGTGCCTGGAGTACAAGGGGAGGAGGTCAGCCCCAGCATTTT
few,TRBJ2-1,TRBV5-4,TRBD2,CASSSGTSGRGEQFF,TGTGCCAGCAGCTCCGGCACTAGCGGGAGAGGTGAGCAGTTCTTC
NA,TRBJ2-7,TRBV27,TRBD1,CASSRGQGAGEQYF,TGTGCCAGCAGTCGGGGACAGGGGGCAGGCGAGCAGTACTTC
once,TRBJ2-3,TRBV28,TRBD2,CASSLGGLAGIADTQYF,TGTGCCAGCAGTTTAGGGGGACTAGCGGGAATTGCGGATACGCAGTATTTT